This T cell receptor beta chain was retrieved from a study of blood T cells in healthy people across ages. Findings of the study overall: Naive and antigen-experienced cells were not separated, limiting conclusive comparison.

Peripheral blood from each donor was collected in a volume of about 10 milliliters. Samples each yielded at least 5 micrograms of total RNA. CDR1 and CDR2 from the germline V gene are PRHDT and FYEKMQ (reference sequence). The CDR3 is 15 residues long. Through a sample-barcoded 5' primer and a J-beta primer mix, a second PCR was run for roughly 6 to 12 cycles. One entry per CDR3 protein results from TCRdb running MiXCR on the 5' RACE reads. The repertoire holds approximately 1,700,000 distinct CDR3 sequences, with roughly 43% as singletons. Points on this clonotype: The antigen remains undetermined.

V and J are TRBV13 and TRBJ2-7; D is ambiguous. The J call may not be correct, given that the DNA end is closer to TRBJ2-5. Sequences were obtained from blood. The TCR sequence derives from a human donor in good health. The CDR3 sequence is CASSSAGYIQETQYF. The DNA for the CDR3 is TGTGCCAGCAGCTCGGCCGGGTACATCCAAGAGACCCAGTACTTC.